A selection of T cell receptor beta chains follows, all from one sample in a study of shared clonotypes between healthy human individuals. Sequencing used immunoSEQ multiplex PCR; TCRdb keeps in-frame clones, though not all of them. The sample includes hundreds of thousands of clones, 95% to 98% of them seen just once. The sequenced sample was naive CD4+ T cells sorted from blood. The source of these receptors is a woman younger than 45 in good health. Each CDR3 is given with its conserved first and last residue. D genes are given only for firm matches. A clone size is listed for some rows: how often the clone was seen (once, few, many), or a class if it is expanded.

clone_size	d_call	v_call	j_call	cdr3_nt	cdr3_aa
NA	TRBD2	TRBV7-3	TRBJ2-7	TGTGCCAGCAGCGCAGGACTAGCGGGAGGAACGAACGAGCAGTACTTC	CASSAGLAGGTNEQYF
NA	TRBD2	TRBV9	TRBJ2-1	TGTGCCAGCAGCCCAAGGACTAGCGCCGATGAGCAGTTCTTC	CASSPRTSADEQFF
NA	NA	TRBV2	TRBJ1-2	TGTGCCAGCAGGCAGGGGTCTTACTATGGCTACACCTTC	CASRQGSYYGYTF
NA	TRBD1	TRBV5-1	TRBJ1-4	TGCGCCAGCAGCTTGGGAGGACAGGGAGGGCGTGAAAAACTGTTTTTT	CASSLGGQGGREKLFF
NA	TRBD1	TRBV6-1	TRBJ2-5	TGTGCCAGCAGGCGGACAGGGGAAGAGACCCAGTACTTC	CASRRTGEETQYF
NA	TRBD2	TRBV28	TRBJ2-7	TGTGCCAGCAGTTTGTCCGGGACTAGCATCTACGAGCAGTACTTC	CASSLSGTSIYEQYF
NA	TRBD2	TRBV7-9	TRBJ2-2	TGTGCCAGCAGCCCGGGACTAGACATCACCGGGGAGCTGTTTTTT	CASSPGLDITGELFF
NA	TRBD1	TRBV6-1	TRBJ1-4	TGTGCCAGCAGTAATCCCGGGACAGGAGGAGAAAAACTGTTTTTT	CASSNPGTGGEKLFF
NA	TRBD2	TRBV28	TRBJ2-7	TGTGCCAGCAGTAGCGGGGGGGATATGGACGAGCAGTACTTC	CASSSGGDMDEQYF
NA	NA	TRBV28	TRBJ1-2	TGTGCCAGCAGTATTCCGGGACATAACTATGGCTACACCTTC	CASSIPGHNYGYTF
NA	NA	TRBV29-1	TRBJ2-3	TGCAGCGTTGAAAGGGGCACAGATACGCAGTATTTT	CSVERGTDTQYF
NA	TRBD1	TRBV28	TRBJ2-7	TGTGCCAGCAGTTTGGACAGGGGGTTCTACGAGCAGTACTTC	CASSLDRGFYEQYF
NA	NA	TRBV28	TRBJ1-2	TGTGCCAGCAGTTCCGGGGACTATGGCTACACCTTC	CASSSGDYGYTF
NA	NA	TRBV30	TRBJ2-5	TGTGCCTGGAGTGTACGGACGGGGACCCAGTACTTC	CAWSVRTGTQYF
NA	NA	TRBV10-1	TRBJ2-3	TGCGCCAGCAATAGGACAACTGAACCCCTCACAGATACGCAGTATTTT	CASNRTTEPLTDTQYF
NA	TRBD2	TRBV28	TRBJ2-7	TGTGCCAGCAGTCTCGCCGGGACTAGCGGGAGGGCGAGCTCCTACGAGCAGTACTTC	CASSLAGTSGRASSYEQYF
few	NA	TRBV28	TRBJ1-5	TGTGCCAGCAGCTCCAATAGCAATCAGCCCCAGCATTTT	CASSSNSNQPQHF
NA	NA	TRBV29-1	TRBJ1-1	TGCAGCGTTGCGAGGGCATCGGACACTGAAGCTTTCTTT	CSVARASDTEAFF
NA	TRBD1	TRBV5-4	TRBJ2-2	TGTGCCAGCAGCCCCAACAGGGGGCAAGGCACCGGGGAGCTGTTTTTT	CASSPNRGQGTGELFF
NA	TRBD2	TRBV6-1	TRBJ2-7	TGTGCCAGCACAGTTAGCGGGGGGAGTTTGTACGAGCAGTACTTC	CASTVSGGSLYEQYF
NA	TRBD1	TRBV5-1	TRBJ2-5	TGCGCCAGCAGTAGCCTTACAGGGGCCCAAGAGACCCAGTACTTC	CASSSLTGAQETQYF
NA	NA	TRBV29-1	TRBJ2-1	TGCAGCGTCCGACGGCAGGGCGGTGGCTACAATGAGCAGTTCTTC	CSVRRQGGGYNEQFF
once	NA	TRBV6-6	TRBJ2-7	TGTGCCAGCAGTTACCGAAGGGATCCTATCTACGAGCAGTACTTC	CASSYRRDPIYEQYF
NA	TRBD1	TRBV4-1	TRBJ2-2	TGCGCCAGCAGCCAAACTCCCGACAGGGGAGGCGGGGAGCTGTTTTTT	CASSQTPDRGGGELFF
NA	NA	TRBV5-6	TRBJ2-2	TGTGCCAGCAGCTTAGGGCTTGGGAGTCCCTCCGGGGAGCTGTTTTTT	CASSLGLGSPSGELFF
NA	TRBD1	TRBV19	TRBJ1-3	TGTGCCAGTAGTTCGACAGGGGGCAGGAACACCATATATTTT	CASSSTGGRNTIYF
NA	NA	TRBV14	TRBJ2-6	TGTGCCAGCAGCCAAGTTGGTTGGACGTTGGGGGCCAACGTCCTGACTTTC	CASSQVGWTLGANVLTF
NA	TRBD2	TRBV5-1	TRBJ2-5	TGCGCCAGCAGCTTTACTAGCGGGAGGTCGGGGGAGCAGTACTTC	CASSFTSGRSGEQYF
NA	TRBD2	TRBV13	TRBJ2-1	TGTGCCAGCGGGACCGGGACTAGCGGCTTGGGAGAGCAGTTCTTC	CASGTGTSGLGEQFF
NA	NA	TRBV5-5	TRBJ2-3	TGTGCCAGCAGCTTGGCTAGCGACACAGATACGCAGTATTTT	CASSLASDTDTQYF
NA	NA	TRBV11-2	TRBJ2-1	TGTGCCAGCAGCTTATCACTAGCAGATTACAATGAGCAGTTCTTC	CASSLSLADYNEQFF
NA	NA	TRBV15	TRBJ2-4	TGTGCCACCAGCAGTCAGGGAAAAGGGGCCAAAAACATTCAGTACTTC	CATSSQGKGAKNIQYF
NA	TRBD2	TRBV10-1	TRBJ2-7	TGCGCCAGCAGTGAGGAGGTAGCGGGCTGGGCGAACGAGCAGTACTTC	CASSEEVAGWANEQYF
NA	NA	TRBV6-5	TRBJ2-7	TGTGCCAGCAGGAAAGAGTCCTACGAGCAGTACTTC	CASRKESYEQYF
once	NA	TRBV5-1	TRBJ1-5	TGCGCCAGCAGCTTGGGCGAGTCTCAGCCCCAGCATTTT	CASSLGESQPQHF
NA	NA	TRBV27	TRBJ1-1	TGTGCCAGCAGGAAGTGGGCGAACACTGAAGCTTTCTTT	CASRKWANTEAFF
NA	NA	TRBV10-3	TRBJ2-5	TGTGCCATCAGTCAGCAAGAGACCCAGTACTTC	CAISQQETQYF
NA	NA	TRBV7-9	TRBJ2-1	TGTGCCAGCACCACGCTCTGGCGGGACGGGTCCTACAATGAGCAGTTCTTC	CASTTLWRDGSYNEQFF
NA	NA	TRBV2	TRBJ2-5	TGTGCCAGCAGTGAGCGGAGAAGGGGAGAGACCCAGTACTTC	CASSERRRGETQYF
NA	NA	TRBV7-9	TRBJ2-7	TGTGCCAGCAGCCTCGGGGGCCCTCTTTCCGAGCAGTACTTC	CASSLGGPLSEQYF
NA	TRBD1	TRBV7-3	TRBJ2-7	TGTGCCAGCAGTCCACCACCGGGACAGGGGGACCGAATTTTCTACGAGCAGTACTTC	CASSPPPGQGDRIFYEQYF
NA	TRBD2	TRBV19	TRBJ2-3	TGTGCCAGTAGTTCGCTAGCGGGAGGGTCTGCCAGAGATACGCAGTATTTT	CASSSLAGGSARDTQYF
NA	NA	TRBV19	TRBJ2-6	TGTGCCAGTAGTAAGGAACAGGGAGGTGGGGCCAACGTCCTGACTTTC	CASSKEQGGGANVLTF
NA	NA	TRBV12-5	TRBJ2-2	TGTGCTAGTGGTTTGAGGGAAGGTAGCACCGGGGAGCTGTTTTTT	CASGLREGSTGELFF
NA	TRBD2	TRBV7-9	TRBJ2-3	TGTGCCAGCAGGCTAGCGGGGAACACAGATACGCAGTATTTT	CASRLAGNTDTQYF
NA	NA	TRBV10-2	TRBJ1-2	TGCGCCAGCGCGCGGGGGGCAGGATCTGGCTACACCTTC	CASARGAGSGYTF
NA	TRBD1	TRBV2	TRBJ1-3	TGTGCCAGCATTACGGACAGGGCGTATGGAAACACCATATATTTT	CASITDRAYGNTIYF
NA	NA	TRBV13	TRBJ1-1	TGTGCCAGCAGCACCAGGACCAGAGGGACTGAAGCTTTCTTT	CASSTRTRGTEAFF
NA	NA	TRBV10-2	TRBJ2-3	TGCGCCACCCTCCCGGGAGACCGTGTAAGCACGCAGTATTTT	CATLPGDRVSTQYF
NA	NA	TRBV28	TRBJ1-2	TGTGCCAGCAGTTTGGGTTTTTCTGGCTACACCTTC	CASSLGFSGYTF
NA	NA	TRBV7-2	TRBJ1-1	TGTGCCAGCAGCTTATTCGGGGGGAACACTGAAGCTTTCTTT	CASSLFGGNTEAFF
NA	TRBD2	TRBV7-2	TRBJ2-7	TGTGCCAGCAGCTTAGGGAGCGGGGGGAGCCCCTACGAGCAGTACTTC	CASSLGSGGSPYEQYF